Following are 8 T cell receptor beta chains from one sample sequenced in a study of blood T cells in healthy people across ages. Alongside a J-beta primer mix, a sample-barcoded 5' primer served in a second PCR lasting roughly 6 to 11 cycles. From the 5' RACE reads, TCRdb called clonotypes with MiXCR, one entry per CDR3 protein. This sample carries about 680,000 distinct CDR3 sequences, around 45% of them seen once, and the ten largest clones take under 35%. Sequencing was performed on blood. These TCRs come from a woman in her sixties or seventies in good health.

V gene TRBV7-2 combines with J gene TRBJ2-7; maybe TRBD1 (6 bases). The CDR3 totals 13 residues. CDR1 SGHTA and CDR2 FQGNSA come from the germline V gene. Trimming cost V 6 bases and J 4 bases, with 13 bases left between them. The CDR3 loop is CASRGAAEYEQYF. The CDR3 DNA follows: TGTGCCAGCAGGGGGGCGGCAGAATACGAGCAGTACTTC.

This clonotype has only a few counts. The J gene is TRBJ2-5, the V gene TRBV20-1; the match to TRBD2 covers 8 bases. This CDR3 comprises 13 residues. V shed 6 bases, J shed 5 bases, and the junction held 8 bases outside the gene matches. Per the germline V gene, CDR1 is DFQATT and CDR2 is SNEGSKA (reference sequence). Written as DNA, the CDR3 is TGCAGTGCCGGTAGCGGGACCAGGGAGACCCAGTACTTC. Translation gives CSAGSGTRETQYF.

The genes are TRBV7-3 and TRBJ2-3; weak D call: TRBD1 (5 bases). Per the germline V gene, CDR1 is SGHTA and CDR2 is FQGTGA. The CDR3 spans 15 residues. Trimming removed 4 bases at V and 1 base at J, with 12 bases between. The CDR3, as DNA: TGTGCCAGCAGCTATAGGGGAAGGGGCACAGATACGCAGTATTTT. This encodes CASSYRGRGTDTQYF.

The J gene is TRBJ2-7, the V gene TRBV5-1, with D maybe TRBD1 (8 bases). CDR3 size: 13 residues. The V end lost 3 bases, the J end lost 5 bases, and 12 bases lay between the germline ends. Germline CDR1 reads SGHRS; CDR2 reads YFSETQ. The CDR3 nucleotides read TGCGCCAGCAGCTGGACAGGGACTAACGAGCAGTACTTC. It translates to CASSWTGTNEQYF.

This chain joins TRBV6-1 and TRBJ2-5, with 7 bases aligning to TRBD1. CDR1 is MNHNS and CDR2 is SASEGT in the germline V gene. The CDR3 has 14 residues. V trimming: 5 bases; J trimming: 11 bases; junction bases outside the gene matches: 14. The CDR3 sequence is CASSWTGLTNEQYF. Here the CDR3 DNA reads TGTGCCAGCAGTTGGACAGGTTTGACCAATGAGCAGTACTTC.

The table lists this clonotype with a few counts. The chain uses TRBV20-1 and TRBJ2-7; D is unclear. Germline CDR1 reads DFQATT; CDR2 reads SNEGSKA (reference sequence). The CDR3 is 15 residues long. With 6 bases removed from V and 1 base from J, the gap between germline ends came to 19 bases. For the CDR3, the DNA is TGCAGTGCAACCAATTTTAGAGGAGCATCCTACGAGCAGTACTTC. Translated, it gives CSATNFRGASYEQYF.

The chain couples TRBV2 to TRBJ2-5; no clear D gene. The DNA end is more similar to TRBJ2-7, so the J call may be wrong. CDR1 is SNHLY and CDR2 is FYNNEI in the germline V gene. The CDR3 runs to 14 residues. The CDR3: CASSGEDISYEQYF. The CDR3 nucleotides read TGTGCCAGCAGTGGGGAAGACATCTCCTACGAGCAGTACTTC.

The gene calls are TRBV5-1 and TRBJ2-3; D is perhaps TRBD1 or TRBD2 (5 bases each). V was trimmed by 0 bases and J by 4 bases, leaving 9 bases between them. CDR1 and CDR2 (germline): SGHRS, YFSETQ. The CDR3 is made up of 14 amino acids. CDR3: CASSLGDGSDTQYF. The CDR3 DNA is TGCGCCAGCAGCTTGGGGGACGGATCAGATACGCAGTATTTT. Full variable domain (rest looked up from reference TRBV5-1 and TRBJ2-3): KAGVTQTPRYLIKTRGQQVTLSCSPISGHRSVSWYQQTPGQGLQFLFEYFSETQRNKGNFPGRFSGRQFSNSRSEMNVSTLELGDSALYLCASSLGDGSDTQYFGPGTRLTVL.